The 31 T cell receptor beta chains given below trace back to one sample, sequenced in a study of blood T cell repertoires in COVID-19. Assay: immunoSEQ multiplex PCR; the TCRdb copy retains only in-frame clones and omits some. The sample carries 180,000 or so clones, over 80% recorded once. The material sequenced was PBMCs or T cells enriched from blood (not recorded which). Every receptor here comes from a woman aged 60-75 years who had recovered from COVID-19.

V usage is TRBV7-2 and J usage is TRBJ2-1; 10 bases agree with TRBD2. CDR1 and CDR2 from the germline V gene are SGHTA and FQGNSA. V lost 5 bases, J lost 3 bases, and 7 bases stayed unmatched. This CDR3 contains 16 residues. The CDR3 is CASSPVERGGYNEQFF. CDR3 in DNA: TGTGCCAGCAGCCCAGTTGAGCGGGGGGGCTACAATGAGCAGTTCTTC.

This clone appeared once. The rearrangement links TRBV9 to TRBJ1-2; 7 bases match TRBD1. CDR3 length: 15 residues. From germline, CDR1 is SGDLS and CDR2 YYNGEE. Germline trimming cut 2 bases from V and 3 bases from J; bases unmatched to any gene: 7. The DNA for the CDR3 is TGTGCCAGCAGCGTTTTGACAGGGCCCGACTATGGCTACACCTTC. Its translation is CASSVLTGPDYGYTF.

J is TRBJ1-5 and V is TRBV11-2; D unresolved. This CDR3 spans 13 amino acids. The germline V and J ends were trimmed by 6 bases and 7 bases, with 13 bases remaining between them. The germline gives CDR1 SGHAT, CDR2 FQNNGV. The CDR3 region has the DNA TGTGCCAGCAGTTTGGAGGTTTTCCAGCCCCAGCATTTT. Protein product: CASSLEVFQPQHF. Supplemented by reference TRBV11-2 and TRBJ1-5, the full variable domain reads EAGVAQSPRYKIIEKRQSVAFWCNPISGHATLYWYQQILGQGPKLLIQFQNNGVVDDSQLPKDRFSAERLKGVDSTLKIQPAKLEDSAVYLCASSLEVFQPQHFGDGTRLSIL.

The chain couples TRBV18 to TRBJ1-2, with D unclear. There are 13 residues in the CDR3. From germline, CDR1 is KGHSH and CDR2 LQKENI. Trimming removed 2 bases at V and 4 bases at J, with 8 bases between. The CDR3 DNA sequence: TGTGCCAGCTCACCAGCTACCCGCTATGGCTACACCTTC. Encoded protein: CASSPATRYGYTF.

Here the CDR3 DNA reads TGTGCCAGCAGCCCAGACACCTCTGGGGCCAACGTCCTGACTTTC. Translating gives CASSPDTSGANVLTF. This chain connects TRBV11-1 to TRBJ2-6, with D unresolved. The CDR3 is made up of 15 amino acids. The ends were cut back, 5 bases at V and 0 bases at J, with 8 bases in the middle. CDR1 and CDR2 (germline): SGHAT, FQDESV (reference sequence).

J is TRBJ2-2 and V is TRBV5-8; a weak D match, TRBD2 (5 bases). CDR3 length: 13 residues. Deletions cut 2 bases from V and 6 bases from J, with 8 bases between. Germline CDR1 is SGHTS and CDR2 is YDEGEE. The CDR3 region has the DNA TGTGCCAGCAGCTTCGGGGAAGCCGGGGAGCTGTTTTTT. It yields the protein CASSFGEAGELFF.

This chain connects TRBV10-3 to TRBJ2-5; 8 nucleotides align to TRBD2. The CDR3 contains 18 residues. V gave up 0 bases and J gave up 4 bases; unmatched junction bases: 13. Germline CDR1 ENHRY, CDR2 SYGVKD. The CDR3 is CAISESRGVSRRAETQYF. CDR3 coding DNA: TGTGCCATCAGTGAGTCGCGGGGGGTCTCCCGACGGGCAGAGACCCAGTACTTC.

The V call is TRBV19, the J call TRBJ2-4; maybe TRBD2 (5 bases). V was clipped by 7 bases and J by 4 bases, with 14 bases between them. This CDR3 has 14 amino acids. CDR1 and CDR2 from the germline V gene are LNHDA and SQIVND (reference sequence). CDR3 bases: TGTGCCAGTATGGCCGTCGGGGAGAAAAACATTCAGTACTTC. Translating gives CASMAVGEKNIQYF.

The V gene is TRBV5-1, the J gene TRBJ2-1; D is ambiguous. The CDR3 runs to 13 residues. The V and J ends lost 5 bases and 8 bases respectively, with 14 bases between them. In germline, CDR1 is SGHRS, CDR2 YFSETQ. This CDR3 reads CASSVLVVDEQFF. The CDR3 DNA sequence: TGCGCCAGCAGTGTTTTAGTTGTCGATGAGCAGTTCTTC.

The chain carries TRBV28 and TRBJ1-5; the match to TRBD1 covers 10 bases. Germline-derived CDR1 and CDR2 are MDHEN and SYDVKM. V lost 3 bases, J lost 3 bases, and 8 bases stayed unmatched. The CDR3 runs 17 residues. CDR3 protein: CASSLETGGYLNQPQHF. The CDR3 region has the DNA TGTGCCAGCAGTTTGGAGACAGGGGGCTATCTCAATCAGCCCCAGCATTTT.

This sequence joins TRBV18 and TRBJ1-1; 7 bases agree with TRBD1. Germline assignment: CDR1 KGHSH and CDR2 LQKENI. The CDR3 is 14 residues long. V was pared by 4 bases and J by 3 bases, with 5 bases of the junction left unmatched. This CDR3 reads CASSQGAQDTEAFF. The CDR3 coding sequence is TGTGCCAGCTCACAGGGGGCACAGGACACTGAAGCTTTCTTT.

This clone came up once. This chain uses TRBV7-9 with TRBJ2-5; 11 nucleotides match TRBD2. Trimming took 5 bases from V and 5 from J; bases not matched to a gene: 4. There are 14 residues in the CDR3. The germline CDR1 and CDR2 sequences are SEHNR and FQNEAQ (reference sequence). CDR3 protein: CASSQTSGGETQYF. The DNA for the CDR3 is TGTGCCAGCAGCCAAACTAGCGGGGGTGAGACCCAGTACTTC. The whole variable domain, remainder taken from reference TRBV7-9 and TRBJ2-5, is DTGVSQNPRHKITKRGQNVTFRCDPISEHNRLYWYRQTLGQGPEFLTYFQNEAQLEKSRLLSDRFSAERPKGSFSTLEIQRTEQGDSAMYLCASSQTSGGETQYFGPGTRLLVL.

The genes are TRBV3-1 (or the pseudogene TRBV3-2) and TRBJ2-1; 7 bases align to TRBD2. V was pared by 4 bases and J by 2 bases, with 8 bases of the junction left unmatched. Germline-derived CDR1 and CDR2 are LGHDT and YNNKEL (reference sequence). This CDR3 is built from 16 residues. The CDR3 loop is CASSPGRARTYNEQFF. The CDR3 region has the DNA TGTGCCAGCAGCCCAGGGAGGGCCAGAACCTACAATGAGCAGTTCTTC.

This rearrangement joins TRBV10-3 to TRBJ1-4, with TRBD1 matching 9 bases. J gave up 1 base and V 8 bases, and 8 bases lay outside the gene matches. Germline V lookup: CDR1 ENHRY, CDR2 SYGVKD. CDR3 size: 16 residues. CDR3 region: CAISQGAIGTNEKLFF. The DNA of the CDR3 is TGTGCCATCTCACAGGGGGCAATAGGAACTAATGAAAAACTGTTTTTT.

The V call is TRBV29-1, the J call TRBJ1-1; TRBD1 matches 9 bases. V lost 6 bases, J lost 5 bases, and 10 bases stayed unmatched. Germline V gene lookup returns CDR1 SQVTM and CDR2 ANQGSEA. The CDR3 sequence is 14 residues long. The CDR3 reads CSVNHGQGRTEAFF. In DNA, the CDR3 is TGCAGCGTAAATCACGGACAGGGGAGGACTGAAGCTTTCTTT.

V and J are TRBV30 and TRBJ1-1; 8 bases agree with TRBD1. CDR3 length: 13 amino acids. Germline V gene data show CDR1 as GTSNPN and CDR2 as SVGIG (reference sequence). The V segment lost 5 bases and the J segment 2 bases; nucleotides outside the gene matches: 4. The CDR3: CAWDRGGNTEAFF. The CDR3 DNA is TGTGCCTGGGACAGGGGAGGAAACACTGAAGCTTTCTTT.

The V call is TRBV9, the J call TRBJ2-3; TRBD2 aligns across 8 bases. The CDR3 contains 15 residues. V was clipped by 4 bases and J by 0 bases; unmatched bases: 4. Germline CDR1 is SGDLS and CDR2 is YYNGEE. For the CDR3, the DNA is TGTGCCAGCAGCATTACTAGCGGAAGCACAGATACGCAGTATTTT. It yields the protein CASSITSGSTDTQYF.

The gene calls are TRBV28 and TRBJ2-7; a possible D gene is TRBD1 (6 bases). This CDR3 contains 13 residues. From germline, CDR1 is MDHEN and CDR2 SYDVKM. V was trimmed by 9 bases and J by 3 bases, leaving 15 bases between them. The CDR3 spells CASTSGHHYEQYF. The CDR3 bases are TGTGCCAGTACCTCGGGACACCACTACGAGCAGTACTTC.

The chain employs TRBV3-1 (or the pseudogene TRBV3-2) and TRBJ1-2; D call uncertain. Trimming removed 0 bases from V and 14 bases from J, with 13 bases in between. The CDR3 sequence is 12 residues long. CDR1 and CDR2 from the germline V gene are LGHDT and YNNKEL (reference sequence). The DNA for the CDR3 is TGTGCCAGCAGCCAAGATAAAGCCGGGAATACCTTC. The encoded protein is CASSQDKAGNTF.

The chain uses TRBV16 and TRBJ1-1, with D possibly being TRBD1 (5 bases). CDR3 length: 14 amino acids. Per germline, CDR1 KGHSY and CDR2 FQNENV. V was pared by 4 bases and J by 1 base, with 10 bases between. CDR3 DNA sequence: TGTGCCAGCAGCCCGTTCGACAGGAACACTGAAGCTTTCTTT. This gives the protein CASSPFDRNTEAFF.

The rearrangement uses TRBV9 and TRBJ1-4, with D possibly being TRBD1 (6 bases). The CDR3 consists of 15 residues. The germline V and J ends were trimmed by 4 bases and 3 bases, with 13 bases remaining between them. Germline values: CDR1 SGDLS, CDR2 YYNGEE. DNA for the CDR3: TGTGCCAGCAGCCCCCTTGGGGGCCCTAATGAAAAACTGTTTTTT. It translates to CASSPLGGPNEKLFF. Based on the CDR3 plus reference TRBV9 and TRBJ1-4, the full variable domain is DSGVTQTPKHLITATGQRVTLRCSPRSGDLSVYWYQQSLDQGLQFLIQYYNGEERAKGNILERFSAQQFPDLHSELNLSSLELGDSALYFCASSPLGGPNEKLFFGSGTQLSVL.

The chain has TRBV5-1 and TRBJ2-5; 8 bases are shared with TRBD2. CDR3 length: 14 residues. Trimming removed 7 bases from V and 5 bases from J; junction bases left unmatched: 10. Germline assignment: CDR1 SGHRS and CDR2 YFSETQ. The CDR3 region is CASAPGGREETQYF. As DNA, the CDR3 is TGCGCCAGCGCTCCGGGGGGGCGGGAGGAGACCCAGTACTTC.

This chain joins TRBV18 and TRBJ1-5, with D unresolved. The CDR3 totals 17 residues. Trimming left V 2 bases short and J 0 bases short, with 14 bases between. CDR1 and CDR2 from the germline V gene are KGHSH and LQKENI. The CDR3 loop reads CASSPSVREDSNQPQHF. CDR3 sequence (DNA): TGTGCCAGCTCACCATCCGTGCGGGAAGATAGCAATCAGCCCCAGCATTTT.

The V and J genes are TRBV21-1 and TRBJ1-1; the table gives TRBD1 as D, unverified against the DNA. TRBV21-1 is termed a pseudogene. The CDR3 covers 15 residues. The chain's CDR3 is CASSARQGRGTEAFF. The CDR3 region has the DNA TGTGCCAGCAGCGCCCGACAGGGTAGGGGCACTGAAGCTTTCTTT.

Here the CDR3 DNA reads TGCGCCAGCAGCCAACCCGGGACAGGGGTGGATTGGGAGCTGTTTTTT. It translates to CASSQPGTGVDWELFF. The V and J genes are TRBV4-1 and TRBJ2-2, with TRBD1 matching over 10 bases. V shed 2 bases and J 9 bases; nucleotides not matched to a gene: 9. The CDR3 totals 16 residues. Germline V gene sequence: CDR1 MGHRA, CDR2 YSYEKL.

This chain links TRBV5-8 with TRBJ2-2; D remains unclear. This CDR3 is built from 12 residues. The germline V gene encodes CDR1 SGHTS and CDR2 YDEGEE. V gave up 6 bases and J gave up 6 bases, with 9 bases separating them. DNA of the CDR3: TGTGCCAGCACTAAGCGATCCGGGGAGCTGTTTTTT. It is translated as CASTKRSGELFF.

The rearrangement links TRBV13 to TRBJ1-6; no clear D gene. Germline assignment: CDR1 PRHDT and CDR2 FYEKMQ (reference sequence). The CDR3 has 14 amino acids. The V and J ends lost 4 bases and 7 bases respectively, with 11 bases between them. The CDR3 region has the DNA TGTGCCAGCAGCTCCGGGAGTAAGAATTCACCCCTCCACTTT. Protein sequence: CASSSGSKNSPLHF.

This chain links TRBV6-1 with TRBJ2-3, with TRBD2 matching 8 bases. Looked up from germline, CDR1 is MNHNS and CDR2 is SASEGT. V shed 3 bases and J 3 bases; nucleotides not matched to a gene: 5. This CDR3 region has 15 residues. CDR3 protein: CASSERRGGTDTQYF. The CDR3 DNA reads as TGTGCCAGCAGTGAGCGTCGGGGGGGAACAGATACGCAGTATTTT.

The CDR3 DNA sequence: TGTGCCAGCAGTGAGGCCCGACAGGGTGGGGGCTACACCTTC. Translating it yields CASSEARQGGGYTF. This rearrangement joins TRBV6-1 to TRBJ1-2; 7 bases agree with TRBD1. Per the germline V gene, CDR1 is MNHNS and CDR2 is SASEGT. The V and J ends lost 3 bases and 8 bases, in that order; junction bases with no gene match: 9. The CDR3 sequence is 14 residues long.

This clone occurred a few times. V and J are TRBV19 and TRBJ2-3, with 11 bases lining up with TRBD1. J lost 4 bases, V lost 4 bases, and 10 bases had no gene match. The germline V gene has CDR1 LNHDA and CDR2 SQIVND (reference sequence). The CDR3 is 17 residues long. CDR3: CASSTTGQGVYSDTQYF. DNA for the CDR3: TGTGCCAGTAGTACCACGGGACAGGGGGTTTATTCAGATACGCAGTATTTT. The variable domain in full, completed from reference TRBV19 and TRBJ2-3, reads DGGITQSPKYLFRKEGQNVTLSCEQNLNHDAMYWYRQDPGQGLRLIYYSQIVNDFQKGDIAEGYSVSREKKESFPLTVTSAQKNPTAFYLCASSTTGQGVYSDTQYFGPGTRLTVL.

The V gene is TRBV10-3, the J gene TRBJ2-5; 7 nucleotides line up with TRBD2. The germline gives CDR1 ENHRY, CDR2 SYGVKD. J was trimmed by 3 bases and V by 11 bases; bases with no gene match: 6. The CDR3 loop spans 12 amino acids. The CDR3 protein is CAGGGDEETQYF. The CDR3 bases are TGTGCCGGTGGGGGGGACGAAGAGACCCAGTACTTC.